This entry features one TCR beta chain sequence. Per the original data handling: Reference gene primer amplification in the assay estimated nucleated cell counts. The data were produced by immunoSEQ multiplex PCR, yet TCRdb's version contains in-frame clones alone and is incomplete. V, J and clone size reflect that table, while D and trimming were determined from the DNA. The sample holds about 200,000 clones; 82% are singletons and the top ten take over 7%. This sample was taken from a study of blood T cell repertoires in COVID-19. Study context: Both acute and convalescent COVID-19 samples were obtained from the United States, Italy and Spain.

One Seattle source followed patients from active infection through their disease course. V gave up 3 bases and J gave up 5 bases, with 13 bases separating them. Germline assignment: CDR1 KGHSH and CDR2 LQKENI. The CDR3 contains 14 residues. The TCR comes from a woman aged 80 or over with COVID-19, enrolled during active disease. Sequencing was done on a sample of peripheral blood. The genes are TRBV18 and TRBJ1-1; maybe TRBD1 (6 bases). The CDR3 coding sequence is TGTGCCAGCTCACCTTTTTCAGGGGTTACTGAAGCTTTCTTT. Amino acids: CASSPFSGVTEAFF. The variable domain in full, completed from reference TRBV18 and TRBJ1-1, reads NAGVMQNPRHLVRRRGQEARLRCSPMKGHSHVYWYRQLPEEGLKFMVYLQKENIIDESGMPKERFSAEFPKEGPSILRIQQVVRGDSAAYFCASSPFSGVTEAFFGQGTRLTVV.